This T cell receptor (beta chain) was retrieved from a study of cytomegalovirus exposure and HLA in healthy donors. Study findings and constraints: Later on, an analysis found that several of the most significant clusters appeared to be linked to common viral pathogens, which included parvovirus B19. Using the classifier, cytomegalovirus status was reportedly diagnosed with high specificity and sensitivity. The availability of immune exposure information extended only to CMV serostatus.

In the PCR, 60 Vbeta and 13 Jbeta primers were used. Clones were sequenced by immunoSEQ multiplex PCR, and TCRdb holds only the in-frame ones, with some missing. The table shows 55,000 or so clones, with about three quarters occurring only once. Points on this clone: Antigen: not known.

The sample was PBMCs. This clonotype originated in a man younger than 35 in good health and CMV-seronegative.

Written as DNA, the CDR3 is TGTGCCAGCAGTTACGGACGCGGGAAGAGCTCCTACGAGCAGTACTTC. This codes for CASSYGRGKSSYEQYF. The gene calls are TRBV6-5 and TRBJ2-7; TRBD2 might be the D (6 bases). V lost 2 bases and J lost 0, with 14 bases in between. CDR1 MNHEY and CDR2 SVGAGI come from the germline V gene. The CDR3 has 16 amino acids.